Detailed here is one T cell receptor (beta chain). This sample was taken from a study of blood T cell repertoires in COVID-19. Study-level background: Specimens from acute and convalescent COVID-19 originated in the United States, Italy and Spain. The analysed material was cDNA or gDNA that came from T cells, B-cell-depleted T cells, or PBMCs.

The protocol was immunoSEQ multiplex PCR, while the TCRdb copy is restricted to in-frame clones and leaves out a portion. The data contain over 250,000 clones, 75% to 90% of them seen just once; the ten biggest clones take up less than 2.5%. Recruits, aged roughly 18 to 95 years, lived in 24 US areas. The study counted Cohort 3 donors as recovered given two negative PCRs, clearance, or symptom resolution. V was trimmed by 7 bases and J by 2 bases, leaving 10 bases between them. From germline, CDR1 is MNHEY and CDR2 SVGAGI. The CDR3 is 13 residues long. The V call is TRBV6-5, the J call TRBJ2-3; D gene unclear. Sequencing was performed on PBMCs or T cells enriched from blood (not recorded which). This TCR was sampled from a young woman who had recovered from COVID-19. The CDR3 nucleotides read TGTGCCAGCACTTTAGCTGCCACAGATACGCAGTATTTT. Its protein is CASTLAATDTQYF.